The present entry profiles one T cell receptor beta chain with its context. What it binds is not known. The CDR3 is made up of 15 amino acids. Trimming took off 3 bases at V and 2 bases at J, with 11 bases between the two ends. A single record per CDR3 protein comes from TCRdb applying MiXCR to the 5' RACE reads. The sample consists of 200,000 or so distinct CDR3 sequences, more than 15% of them appearing once. The sample comes from a study of identical twins. Findings and limits, study-wide: Compared with models, monozygotic twins showed more out-of-frame TCR alpha sharing.

This sample was also put to use in a study of T cells expressing NK-cell markers. As reported in that work: In a group of several donors, dominant NKG2C+ clonotypes represented 1.0-7.0% of CD8+ T cells.

The chain has TRBV12-3 or TRBV12-4 and TRBJ2-1; a weak D match, TRBD2 (5 bases). This TCR came from a woman younger than 35 in good health. The sample comprised CD8+ T cells sorted from blood. For the CDR3, the DNA is TGTGCCAGCAGTTTCCCGGGGTCACCCTACAATGAGCAGTTCTTC. Amino acid sequence: CASSFPGSPYNEQFF.